What follows are 28 T cell receptor beta chains derived from one specimen sequenced in a study of OX40 agonist ivuxolimab in advanced cancers. The method was immunoSEQ multiplex PCR; TCRdb's version includes in-frame clones alone and lacks a portion of them. The sample gives some 80,000 clones, about 88% of which show up once; roughly 0.7% is in the top ten. The sample in question was CD4+ or CD8+ T cells sorted from blood, obtained in a trial of the OX40 agonist ivuxolimab. These receptors originate from an adult with an advanced solid tumor such as melanoma, head and neck, liver or kidney cancer.

The gene calls are TRBV19 and TRBJ1-5; D ambiguous. Trimming stripped 6 bases from V and 3 bases from J, with 15 bases between. The length of the CDR3 is 15 residues. CDR1 and CDR2 from the germline V gene are LNHDA and SQIVND (reference sequence). CDR3 amino acids: CASSPGAGVNQPQHF. CDR3 coding DNA: TGTGCCAGTAGCCCCGGAGCTGGGGTCAATCAGCCCCAGCATTTT.

This chain uses TRBV6-5 with TRBJ1-1; 7 bases align to TRBD1. The germline V gene encodes CDR1 MNHEY and CDR2 SVGAGI. This CDR3 comprises 14 residues. V shed 2 bases and J 6 bases; nucleotides not matched to a gene: 6. The CDR3: CASSYRGQGSEAFF. The CDR3, as DNA: TGTGCCAGCAGTTACAGGGGGCAAGGGTCTGAAGCTTTCTTT.

Regarding this clone: The conserved phenylalanine or tryptophan normally closing the CDR3 is absent here, so this likely arose from a read error. This chain links TRBV27 with TRBJ1-1; no firm D call. Germline V gene data show CDR1 as MNHEY and CDR2 as SMNVEV (reference sequence). The CDR3 sequence is 13 residues long. With 5 bases removed from V and 1 base from J, the gap between germline ends came to 8 bases. For the CDR3, the DNA is TGTGCCAGCAGTGGGGTGAGGAACACTGAAGCTTTCCTT. Encoded protein: CASSGVRNTEAFL.

The chain combines TRBV19 with TRBJ2-3; 10 positions match TRBD2. J gave up 5 bases and V 2 bases, and 7 bases lay outside the gene matches. Germline V gene sequence: CDR1 LNHDA, CDR2 SQIVND (reference sequence). The CDR3 covers 16 residues. In DNA, the CDR3 is TGTGCCAGTAGTATAAGGCCTAGCGGGAGTGTAGATACGCAGTATTTT. It is translated as CASSIRPSGSVDTQYF.

V gene TRBV9 combines with J gene TRBJ2-7; D call uncertain. With 5 bases removed from V and 3 bases from J, the gap between germline ends came to 12 bases. The CDR3 has 13 amino acids. Germline loops: CDR1 SGDLS, CDR2 YYNGEE. DNA for the CDR3: TGTGCCAGCAGTATCCAGGCCGGCTACGAGCAGTACTTC. Its translation: CASSIQAGYEQYF.

This clone was seen more than once but under ten times. The chain uses TRBV11-2 and TRBJ2-3; possible D gene TRBD1, 5 bases. V lost 4 bases and J 7 bases, leaving 9 bases between the germline ends. The length of the CDR3 is 12 residues. CDR1 is SGHAT, CDR2 FQNNGV, per germline. Here the CDR3 reads CASSSGPNTQYF. CDR3 in DNA: TGTGCCAGCAGCTCAGGGCCGAATACGCAGTATTTT.

The chain employs TRBV4-1 and TRBJ2-5; 10 nucleotides line up with TRBD1. The V segment lost 4 bases and the J segment 1 base; nucleotides outside the gene matches: 6. Germline V gene lookup returns CDR1 MGHRA and CDR2 YSYEKL. This CDR3 spans 16 amino acids. CDR3 DNA: TGCGCCAGCAGCCCACTCAGGACAGGGGGCCAAGAGACCCAGTACTTC. This sequence encodes CASSPLRTGGQETQYF.

The chain recombines TRBV19 with TRBJ2-7; 8 bases are a match to TRBD1. The V segment lost 6 bases and the J segment 3 bases; nucleotides outside the gene matches: 1. The CDR3 length is 12 residues. The germline V gene has CDR1 LNHDA and CDR2 SQIVND (reference sequence). The CDR3 loop is CASSRGHYEQYF. The CDR3 DNA reads as TGTGCCAGTAGCAGGGGGCACTACGAGCAGTACTTC.

The chain recombines TRBV19 with TRBJ1-2, with 7 nucleotides matching TRBD1. V trimming: 7 bases; J trimming: 3 bases; junction bases outside the gene matches: 11. CDR3 length: 15 amino acids. The germline V gene encodes CDR1 LNHDA and CDR2 SQIVND (reference sequence). In DNA, the CDR3 is TGTGCCAGTAAAAACAGGGGCCAAGGAGACTATGGCTACACCTTC. Translating it yields CASKNRGQGDYGYTF.

The chain links TRBV30 to TRBJ2-3, with D perhaps TRBD1 (6 bases). The CDR3 has 16 amino acids. Germline CDR1 and CDR2: GTSNPN and SVGIG (reference sequence). V lost 5 bases to trimming and J lost 0 bases, with 18 bases between them. The CDR3 is CAWGQGGDSSTDTQYF. The DNA of the CDR3 is TGTGCCTGGGGTCAAGGGGGAGACTCGAGCACAGATACGCAGTATTTT.

The rearrangement uses TRBV5-8 and TRBJ1-1, with D possibly matching TRBD1 (6 bases). Trimming removed 4 bases from V and 0 bases from J, with 13 bases in between. This CDR3 spans 15 amino acids. Per the germline V gene, CDR1 is SGHTS and CDR2 is YDEGEE. The CDR3 DNA sequence: TGTGCCAGCAGCCGTCCCAGGGGCGTGAACACTGAAGCTTTCTTT. The encoded protein is CASSRPRGVNTEAFF.

The V call is TRBV11-3, the J call TRBJ1-3, with 7 nucleotides matching TRBD1. Germline V gene data show CDR1 as SGHNT and CDR2 as YENEEA. This CDR3 contains 15 residues. J gave up 2 bases and V 5 bases, and 6 bases lay outside the gene matches. The CDR3 region has the DNA TGTGCCAGCAGCAAGGGGGCAGAAGCTGGAAACACCATATATTTT. As protein: CASSKGAEAGNTIYF.

This clone was seen just once. The V and J genes are TRBV30 and TRBJ2-7; a weak D match, TRBD1 (6 bases). The germline CDR1 and CDR2 sequences are GTSNPN and SVGIG (reference sequence). The V gene lost 4 bases and the J gene lost 4 bases, with 17 bases spanning the gap. The CDR3 covers 14 residues. The CDR3 protein is CAWMGQNGGYEQYF. CDR3 coding DNA: TGTGCCTGGATGGGACAAAACGGCGGGTACGAGCAGTACTTC.

This chain uses TRBV7-6 with TRBJ2-7, with 7 bases lining up with TRBD1. Looked up from germline, CDR1 is SGHVS and CDR2 is FNYEAQ. The CDR3 has 17 residues. V lost 5 bases and J lost 0; bases outside the gene matches: 13. The CDR3 DNA reads as TGTGCCAGCAGCCTCGCCCAGGGACAGCCCCTCTCCTACGAGCAGTACTTC. This codes for CASSLAQGQPLSYEQYF.

This chain uses TRBV4-3 with TRBJ2-2, with 12 nucleotides matching TRBD2. The V and J ends lost 4 bases and 9 bases, in that order; junction bases with no gene match: 6. Germline V gene data show CDR1 as LGHNA and CDR2 as YSLEER. This CDR3 region has 15 residues. The CDR3 bases are TGCGCCAGCAGCCCGGGACTAGCGGGTTCCCGGGAGCTGTTTTTT. Encoded protein: CASSPGLAGSRELFF.

This clone was counted once. V gene TRBV4-2 combines with J gene TRBJ1-4; weak D call: TRBD1 (6 bases). Trimming removed 1 base from V and 0 bases from J, with 9 bases in between. CDR3 length: 16 residues. CDR1 and CDR2 from the germline V gene are LGHNA and YNFKEQ. The CDR3 region is CASSQGTVATNEKLFF. Here the CDR3 DNA reads TGTGCCAGCAGCCAAGGGACAGTCGCAACTAATGAAAAACTGTTTTTT.

V gene TRBV7-2 combines with J gene TRBJ2-1; 8 bases line up with TRBD1. The CDR3 covers 18 residues. The V gene end was trimmed by 1 base and the J gene end by 0 bases; junction bases not matched to a gene: 8. Germline-derived CDR1 and CDR2 are SGHTA and FQGNSA. CDR3 nucleotides: TGTGCCAGCAGCTTAGTAGGACAGGGACTTAGCTCCTACAATGAGCAGTTCTTC. It encodes CASSLVGQGLSSYNEQFF.

The CDR3 sequence is CAWSPGANEKLFF. CDR3 DNA sequence: TGTGCCTGGAGTCCGGGAGCCAATGAAAAACTGTTTTTT. This chain connects TRBV30 to TRBJ1-4, with D unresolved. CDR1 and CDR2 from the germline V gene are GTSNPN and SVGIG (reference sequence). The CDR3 consists of 13 residues. Trimming pared 2 bases from V and 5 bases from J, leaving 9 bases between. The variable domain in full, with the rest retrieved from reference TRBV30 and TRBJ1-4, is SQTIHQWPATLVQPVGSPLSLECTVEGTSNPNLYWYRQAAGRGLQLLFYSVGIGQISSEVPQNLSASRPQDRQFILSSKKLLLSDSGFYLCAWSPGANEKLFFGSGTQLSVL.

V is TRBV30 and J is TRBJ1-6, with 10 bases that match TRBD1. The CDR3 runs 16 residues. Germline trimming cut 6 bases from V and 4 bases from J; bases unmatched to any gene: 9. From germline, CDR1 is GTSNPN and CDR2 SVGIG (reference sequence). In nucleotides, the CDR3 is TGTGCCTGTAGCCGACAGGGGGCGTTTTATAATTCACCCCTCCACTTT. Its protein product is CACSRQGAFYNSPLHF.

This chain uses TRBV5-1 with TRBJ2-1; the D gene is possibly TRBD2 (6 bases). Germline CDR1 reads SGHRS; CDR2 reads YFSETQ. The CDR3 spans 15 residues. The V end lost 0 bases, the J end lost 9 bases, and 16 bases lay between the germline ends. CDR3 bases: TGCGCCAGCAGCTTGGCCGGGCAGGGAGGAAGTGAGCAGTTCTTC. Protein sequence: CASSLAGQGGSEQFF.

The chain carries TRBV4-2 and TRBJ2-1, with D perhaps TRBD1 (5 bases). This CDR3 is 16 amino acids long. Germline CDR1 and CDR2: LGHNA and YNFKEQ. The V and J ends lost 2 bases and 7 bases respectively, with 18 bases between them. The CDR3 region has the DNA TGTGCCAGCAGCCAACCCCGGGCAGGGCTCGGGAATGAGCAGTTCTTC. Its translation: CASSQPRAGLGNEQFF.

The chain carries TRBV2 and TRBJ1-1; TRBD1 is a possible D gene (6 bases). V was clipped by 2 bases and J by 7 bases, with 23 bases between them. Germline CDR1 and CDR2: SNHLY and FYNNEI. The CDR3 is 17 amino acids. CDR3 amino acids: CASSESLRGGVLGEAFF. In nucleotides, the CDR3 is TGTGCCAGCAGTGAATCATTGAGGGGGGGCGTTCTGGGTGAAGCTTTCTTT.

The rearrangement joins TRBV27 to TRBJ1-5; possibly TRBD1 for D (6 bases). The V end lost 8 bases, the J end lost 4 bases, and 12 bases lay between the germline ends. Germline lookup yields CDR1 MNHEY and CDR2 SMNVEV (reference sequence). This CDR3 comprises 13 residues. The CDR3 here is CASGYRENQPQHF. CDR3 bases: TGTGCCAGCGGATACAGGGAGAATCAGCCCCAGCATTTT.

CDR3 sequence (DNA): TGCGCCAGCAGTTTTGGGGGCGCGAGGTCTGAAGCTTTCTTT. Translating it yields CASSFGGARSEAFF. The V and J genes are TRBV5-1 and TRBJ1-1; D possibly corresponds to TRBD1 (6 bases). This CDR3 has 14 residues. V dropped 5 bases and J dropped 6 bases, with 17 bases sitting between them. Germline V CDR1 and CDR2: SGHRS, YFSETQ.

The chain joins TRBV19 to TRBJ2-7; D unresolved. Germline V gives CDR1 LNHDA, CDR2 SQIVND (reference sequence). Between the trimmed V and J ends, which lost 5 bases and 2 bases, there was a span of 16 bases. The CDR3 has 15 residues. The CDR3 DNA follows: TGTGCCAGTAGTCGTTCCACTCTGAACACCTACGAGCAGTACTTC. Its translation: CASSRSTLNTYEQYF.

This chain links TRBV19 with TRBJ1-5; D is perhaps TRBD1 (6 bases). Germline CDR1 LNHDA, CDR2 SQIVND (reference sequence). V was pared by 3 bases and J by 9 bases, with 12 bases between. There are 13 residues in the CDR3. The CDR3 nucleotides read TGTGCCAGTAGTATGGACAGATCAGGGCCCCAGCATTTT. Translation: CASSMDRSGPQHF.

This clone was detected a few times. V is TRBV2 and J is TRBJ1-6; D not resolved. CDR1 and CDR2 from the germline V gene are SNHLY and FYNNEI. Trimming left V 10 bases short and J 8 bases short, with 15 bases between. This CDR3 has 13 amino acids. As DNA, the CDR3 is TGTGCCACTACGGACGCCCCTTATTCACCCCTCCACTTT. This encodes CATTDAPYSPLHF.

The gene calls are TRBV27 and TRBJ2-7; D is unresolved. The ends were cut back, 2 bases at V and 3 bases at J, with 17 bases in the middle. CDR3 length: 16 residues. Germline-derived CDR1 and CDR2 are MNHEY and SMNVEV (reference sequence). CDR3 DNA sequence: TGTGCCAGCAGTTTAAGCCCCGAGTCCCTCTTCTACGAGCAGTACTTC. Its translation is CASSLSPESLFYEQYF.